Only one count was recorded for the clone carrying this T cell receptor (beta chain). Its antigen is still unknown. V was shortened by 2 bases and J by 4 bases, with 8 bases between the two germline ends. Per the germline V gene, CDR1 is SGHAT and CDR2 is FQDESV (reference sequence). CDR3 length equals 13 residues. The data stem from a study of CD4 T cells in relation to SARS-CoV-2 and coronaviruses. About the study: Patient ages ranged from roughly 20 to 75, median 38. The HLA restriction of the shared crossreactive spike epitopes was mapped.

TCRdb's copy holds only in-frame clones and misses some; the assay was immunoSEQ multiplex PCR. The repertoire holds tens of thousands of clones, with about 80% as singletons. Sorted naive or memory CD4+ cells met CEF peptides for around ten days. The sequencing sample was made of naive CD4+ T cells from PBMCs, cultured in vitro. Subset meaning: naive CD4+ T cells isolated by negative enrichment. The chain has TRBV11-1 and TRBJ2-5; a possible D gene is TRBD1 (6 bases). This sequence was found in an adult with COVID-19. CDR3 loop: CASSLPGVETQYF. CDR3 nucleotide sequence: TGTGCCAGCAGCTTACCAGGGGTAGAGACCCAGTACTTC.